The source of this TCR beta chain is a study of blood T cells in healthy people across ages (dated by TCRdb to the mid-2010s). Some background on the complete study: In model experiments, roughly one uniquely barcoded TCR beta cDNA molecule per two T cells was captured by template switching. Age-related changes in TCR beta repertoire diversity were measured in the study by deep sequencing normalized with unique cDNA molecular identifiers. Donors were grouped into four age groups: young (average roughly 16 years), middle-aged (approximately 41), aged (62) and long-lived (approximately 81). The study analyzed two additional independent replicas of 1 million unique cDNA reads from the same blood draw for two donors, one aged 18 to 30 and one aged 80 or older. Beyond this particular receptor, the publication reports: Estimates of total diversity based on one million sequenced T cells were regarded as lower bounds and as underestimates. Because donor CMV infection status was unknown, age-related changes in expanded clonotypes were potentially confounded. A strong correlation was found between observed TCR beta diversity and the percentage of naive T cells measured by flow cytometry. Observed TCR beta diversity per million T cells fell roughly linearly with age, and a significant reduction was already apparent by age about 43. Conclusive comparison of naive and antigen-experienced compartments was prevented by the profiling of bulk unsorted PBMCs. Compared with the aged group, the long-lived group had more naive CD4+ T cells, fewer expanded clones and increased TCR diversity, suggesting age selection.

Library method: 5' RACE. The sequencing machine was an Illumina HiSeq 2500. A second PCR of about 6 to 12 cycles was performed with a sample-barcoded 5' primer and a J-beta primer mix. Each TCR beta cDNA molecule received a unique molecular identifier from a template-switch 5' adaptor carrying 12 random nucleotides. Each sample yielded at least 2.5 million CDR3-containing paired-end reads. All of the RNA was converted into first-strand cDNA using the Mint cDNA synthesis kit, with a TRBC-specific oligonucleotide serving as the primer. Following uracil-DNA glycosylase treatment, all cDNA underwent a first 18-cycle PCR with the universal primers M1SS and BC2_uni_R. Processing in the source paper ran as follows. Normalization of each sample was performed by random selection of 1 million high-quality reads, each carrying a distinct molecular identifier. Instead of being binned into consensus sequences, reads that shared molecular identifiers were thrown out. MiTCR, run with a Q25 quality threshold and the strictest error-elimination algorithm, handled CDR3 identification, clonotype clustering and error correction. A nonparametric unseen species model using Euler transformation provided a lower-bound estimate of total TCR beta diversity. Using fastp trimming at Q25 and MiXCR clonotype assembly, TCRdb reanalyzed the public sequencing data and kept in-frame beta chains. One record per CDR3 amino acid sequence lists the most common genes and DNA. The V and J calls and clone size are TCRdb's, not the authors'. This sample has about 930,000 distinct CDR3 sequences in its table, and approximately 32% of those were observed once. The ten largest clones represent about 10% of the sample.

Systemically healthy Caucasian individuals from Russia, 35 to 50 in total and aged roughly 6 to 100 years, were included as donors. Around 10 milliliters of peripheral blood were collected from each donor into EDTA-treated Vacutainer tubes. Ficoll-Paque density-gradient centrifugation was used to isolate PBMCs, with at least 7 million per sample. Trizol reagent was used to extract total RNA from the PBMCs, yielding at least 6 micrograms per sample. For every donor, an aliquot of PBMCs went through flow cytometry to measure the percentages of naive CD45RAhigh/CD27high T cells. The CDR3 holds 14 amino acids from the cysteine to the phenylalanine. The read is trimmed to its CDR3 DNA, 42 bases read in frame from base 1. From a lookup of the germline V gene, CDR1 and CDR2 are KGHSY and FQNENV. This clonotype has more than one count but fewer than ten. Its antigen is not yet known. An end of the junction differs from the germline gene, which may be a read error.

These sequences were also reported in another study, on T cells of mothers and their children. The second study reports: Nine systemically healthy Caucasian individuals served as donors, namely three mothers together with their six children. cDNA synthesis consumed the entire amount of extracted RNA, loaded at around 1.5 ug RNA in each 15 ul reaction. Sample barcodes and 2-4 random nucleotides were added via the M1S primer in the second PCR. Each mother yielded over 9 million TCR beta CDR3 reads and each child some 3 million reads. In both related and unrelated pairs, thymic selection shapes the output of TCR recombination in a similar way, with inherited differences having only a minor effect. Normalized repertoire overlap in related mother-child pairs was always slightly higher than in unrelated mother-child pairs, but the difference was never significant. Persistent microchimeric T cell clones were not detected, at a sensitivity of roughly 100 clones per million clonotypes. Deep NGS was used in the study to compare the TCR beta repertoires of mothers and children and to look for features that separate related mother-child pairs from unrelated individuals. On average, the children were approximately 11 +/- 4 years old, while the mothers were approximately 40 +/- 4 years old. After adapter ligation with NEBNext reagents, the libraries were sequenced on Illumina HiSeq 2000 with 100+100 nt paired-end reads. To prevent cross-contamination, the mother and child libraries were prepared one month apart and sequenced in separate runs. For each donor, between about 450,000 and 2,300,000 distinct TCR beta clonotypes were identified. Naive TCR beta clonotypes were estimated from low-frequency clonotypes matched to each donor's FACS-determined naive share, without sorting.

The rearranged chain carries TRBV16 and TRBJ1-2; the D gene identity is not certain. The receptor's source is a woman between 40 and 50 years old in good health. Specimen: blood. The CDR3 is CTSSQSRVGYGYTF. In nucleotide form, the sequence is TGTACCAGCAGCCAATCGAGGGTCGGCTATGGCTACACCTTC.